This is a list of T cell receptor beta chains from one sample in a study of T cells after yellow fever vaccination. TCRdb redid the calling of the 5' RACE reads with MiXCR, one entry per CDR3 protein. Of 620,000 or so distinct CDR3 sequences in the sample, roughly an eighth are singletons; the top ten hold approximately 15%. The sample consisted of PBMCs, taken on the day of the yellow fever booster vaccination. The receptors shown here come from a man younger than 45 who received the YFV17D yellow fever vaccine. Both conserved end residues are part of each CDR3. Fields, in order: CDR3 length, clone size, J gene, D gene, V gene, CDR3 DNA, CDR3 protein. A D gene is named only where the DNA matches it firmly. Clone size is shown for a subset of rows, as once, few, many or a class of expanded clone.

15 few TRBJ1-3 TRBD1 TRBV19 TGTGCCAGTAGCGACAGGGACCGGTCTGGAAACACCATATATTTT CASSDRDRSGNTIYF
13 . TRBJ1-5 TRBD1 TRBV6-2/TRBV6-3 TGTGCCAGTGATGACAGGGATTATCAGCCCCAGCATTTT CASDDRDYQPQHF
14 . TRBJ2-1 . TRBV29-1 TGCAGCGTAGACCCCGTGGGCGGCAACCGTGAGCAGTTCTTC CSVDPVGGNREQFF
17 . TRBJ2-1 TRBD1 TRBV4-3 TGCGCCAGCAGCCAAGACGTTAGGACAGGCCCTGGCAATGAGCAGTTCTTC CASSQDVRTGPGNEQFF
15 . TRBJ2-5 TRBD2 TRBV27 TGTGCCAGCAGTTTTGCTAGCGGGAGGGTAGAGACCCAGTACTTC CASSFASGRVETQYF
13 . TRBJ2-1 TRBD2 TRBV18 TGTGCCAGCTCACCACGGCGGGAGAATGAGCAGTTCTTC CASSPRRENEQFF
15 . TRBJ1-4 . TRBV7-2 TGTGCCAGCAGCCCTTCCCGGGTCATTAATGAAAAACTGTTTTTT CASSPSRVINEKLFF
15 . TRBJ2-3 TRBD2 TRBV29-1 TGCAGCGTTGAAGGCCTTAGCGGGGGCACAGATACGCAGTATTTT CSVEGLSGGTDTQYF
14 many TRBJ2-3 TRBD1 TRBV29-1 TGCAGCGCTGGGACAGGGGGCGTCACAGATACGCAGTATTTT CSAGTGGVTDTQYF
15 . TRBJ2-5 . TRBV7-8 TGTGCCAGCAACCCCTTAGGAGCTATTCAAGAGACCCAGTACTTC CASNPLGAIQETQYF
16 few TRBJ2-7 . TRBV27 TGTGCCAGCAGTTCCCCTAGGGGGAAAACCTCCTACGAGCAGTACTTC CASSSPRGKTSYEQYF
12 few TRBJ2-7 . TRBV6-2/TRBV6-3 TGTGCCAGCAGTTTCGGACAGCGCCCGAAGTACTTC CASSFGQRPKYF
12 . TRBJ1-3 . TRBV12-3/TRBV12-4 TGTGCCACCGGAGGGATCCGAAACACCATATATTTT CATGGIRNTIYF
13 few TRBJ2-7 . TRBV19 TGTGCCAGTAGTGTCGGGGCAACCTACGAGCAGTACTTC CASSVGATYEQYF
18 . TRBJ2-7 . TRBV5-4 TGTGCCAGCAGCTTGGTTTCTAGCGCACAGACTAATTACTACGAGCAGTACTTC CASSLVSSAQTNYYEQYF